Shown below are 9 T cell receptor beta chains from a single sample sequenced in a study of shared clonotypes between healthy human individuals (dated by TCRdb to the early 2020s). The library was produced with the immunoSEQ multiplex PCR assay. TCRdb mirrors the immuneACCESS table, restricted to in-frame sequences. Some clones are absent from its copies; in checked studies, under half trace to an unresolved V gene, and the reason for the others is unknown. Present in this sample are 450,000 to 500,000 clones, 70% to 80% of which were seen just once. More than 10% of the sample comes from the top ten. Sequencing was performed on PBMCs. The receptors shown here come from a woman aged 40 to 50 in good health. Some clones in this sample may be carry-over from other donors' samples.

This clone was observed many times. The CDR3 loop is CASRMGPYQETQYF. CDR3 coding DNA: TGCGCCAGCAGGATGGGACCGTACCAAGAGACCCAGTACTTC. J is TRBJ2-5 and V is TRBV5-1; the D call may be TRBD1 or TRBD2 (5 bases each). Trimming removed 5 bases at V and 0 bases at J, with 11 bases between. Germline CDR1 is SGHRS and CDR2 is YFSETQ. The CDR3 covers 14 residues.

The chain joins TRBV27 to TRBJ1-1; D gene unclear. This CDR3 has 17 residues. The ends were cut back, 0 bases at V and 0 bases at J, with 14 bases in the middle. The germline V gene has CDR1 MNHEY and CDR2 SMNVEV (reference sequence). The CDR3 DNA reads as TGTGCCAGCAGTTTATCTTGGGAAGGGCCTATGAACACTGAAGCTTTCTTT. Residues: CASSLSWEGPMNTEAFF.

V and J are TRBV11-2 and TRBJ2-1, with 13 bases fitting TRBD2. Trimming took 1 base from V and 1 from J; bases not matched to a gene: 1. This CDR3 region has 17 residues. Germline values: CDR1 SGHAT, CDR2 FQNNGV. The CDR3 here is CASSLGTSGGSYNEQFF. CDR3 coding DNA: TGTGCCAGCAGCTTAGGGACTAGCGGGGGTTCCTACAATGAGCAGTTCTTC.

Regarding this clone: This CDR3 is also generated by other DNA sequences in the sample. The chain combines TRBV5-1 with TRBJ2-6; D is unresolved. Germline V gene sequence: CDR1 SGHRS, CDR2 YFSETQ. The CDR3 has 15 residues. V lost 0 bases, J lost 0 bases, and 4 bases lay in between. CDR3 amino acids: CASSLGDSGANVLTF. The CDR3 DNA reads TGCGCCAGCAGCTTGGGTGACTCTGGGGCCAACGTCCTGACTTTC. The whole variable domain, remainder taken from reference TRBV5-1 and TRBJ2-6, is KAGVTQTPRYLIKTRGQQVTLSCSPISGHRSVSWYQQTPGQGLQFLFEYFSETQRNKGNFPGRFSGRQFSNSRSEMNVSTLELGDSALYLCASSLGDSGANVLTFGAGSRLTVL.

There are a few counts of this clone. The chain is built from TRBV14 and TRBJ1-1; D unresolved. This CDR3 spans 13 amino acids. Trimming removed 5 bases at V and 5 bases at J, with 12 bases between. CDR1 is SGHDN and CDR2 is FVKESK in the germline V gene. The CDR3 sequence: CASSLTIGTEAFF. Here the CDR3 DNA reads TGTGCCAGCAGCTTAACTATAGGGACTGAAGCTTTCTTT.

In regard to this clone: This same CDR3 is encoded by further DNA sequences in the sample. The chain couples TRBV6-6 to TRBJ1-1; D gene uncertain. V lost 0 bases and J 0 bases, leaving 5 bases between the germline ends. The germline V gene has CDR1 MNHNY and CDR2 SVGAGI (reference sequence). This CDR3 comprises 14 residues. The CDR3 nucleotides are TGTGCCAGCAGTTACTCAGGCGTGAACACTGAAGCTTTCTTT. The encoded protein is CASSYSGVNTEAFF.

This clone was seen a few times. The chain couples TRBV5-6 to TRBJ2-1; D perhaps matches TRBD1 (6 bases). The germline gives CDR1 SGHDT, CDR2 YYEEEE. Trimming removed 0 bases from V and 1 base from J, with 14 bases in between. The CDR3 has 17 residues. DNA for the CDR3: TGTGCCAGCAGCTTGGCCGTAGGGGGTCCATCCTACAATGAGCAGTTCTTC. Its protein product is CASSLAVGGPSYNEQFF.

The rearrangement uses TRBV10-1 and TRBJ1-3; D unresolved. The V gene's germline CDR1 is WNHNN and CDR2 SYGVQD (reference sequence). The CDR3 spans 14 residues. Trimming shortened V by 3 bases and J by 0 bases, and 6 bases separated the two germline ends. The CDR3 here is CASSDQLSGNTIYF. As DNA, the CDR3 is TGCGCCAGCAGTGATCAGCTCTCTGGAAACACCATATATTTT.

This clone was observed a few times. CDR3 region: CASSLREDRVRYTF. CDR3 nucleotides: TGTGCCAGTAGTCTACGAGAGGACAGGGTACGGTACACCTTC. V gene TRBV19 combines with J gene TRBJ1-2; 8 positions match TRBD1. The CDR3 has 14 residues. After removal of 5 bases from V and 11 bases from J, the junction contained 13 bases not matched to a gene. Germline CDR1 LNHDA, CDR2 SQIVND (reference sequence).